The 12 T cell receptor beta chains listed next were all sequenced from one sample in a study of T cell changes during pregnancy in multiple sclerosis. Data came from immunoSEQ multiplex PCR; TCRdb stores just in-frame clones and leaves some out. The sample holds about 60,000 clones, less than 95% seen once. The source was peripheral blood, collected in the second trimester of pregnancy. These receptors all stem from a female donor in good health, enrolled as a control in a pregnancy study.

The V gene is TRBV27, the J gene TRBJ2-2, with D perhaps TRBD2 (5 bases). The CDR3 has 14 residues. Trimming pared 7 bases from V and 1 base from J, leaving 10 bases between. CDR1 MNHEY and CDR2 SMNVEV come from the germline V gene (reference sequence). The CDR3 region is CASTRAGNTGELFF. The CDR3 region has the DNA TGTGCCAGCACTAGGGCGGGGAACACCGGGGAGCTGTTTTTT.

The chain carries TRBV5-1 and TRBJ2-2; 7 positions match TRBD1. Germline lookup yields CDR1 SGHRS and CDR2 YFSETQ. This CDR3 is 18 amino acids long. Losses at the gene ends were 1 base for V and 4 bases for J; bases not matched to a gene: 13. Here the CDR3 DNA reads TGCGCCAGCAGCTTGCAATCTGGGGGCGCAGGGGGCACCGGGGAGCTGTTTTTT. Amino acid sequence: CASSLQSGGAGGTGELFF. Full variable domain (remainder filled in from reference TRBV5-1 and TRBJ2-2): KAGVTQTPRYLIKTRGQQVTLSCSPISGHRSVSWYQQTPGQGLQFLFEYFSETQRNKGNFPGRFSGRQFSNSRSEMNVSTLELGDSALYLCASSLQSGGAGGTGELFFGEGSRLTVL.

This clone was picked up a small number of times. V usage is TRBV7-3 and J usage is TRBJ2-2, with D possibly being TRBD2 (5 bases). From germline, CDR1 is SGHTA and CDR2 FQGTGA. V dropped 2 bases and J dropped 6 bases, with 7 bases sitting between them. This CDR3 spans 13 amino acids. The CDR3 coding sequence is TGTGCCAGCAGCTTAGTTAGCGCCGGGGAGCTGTTTTTT. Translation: CASSLVSAGELFF.

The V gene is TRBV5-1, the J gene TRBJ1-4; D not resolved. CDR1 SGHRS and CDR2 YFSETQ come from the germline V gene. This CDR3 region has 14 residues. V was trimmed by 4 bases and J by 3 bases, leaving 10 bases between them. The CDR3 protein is CASSAGRSNEKLFF. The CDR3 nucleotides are TGCGCCAGCAGCGCGGGCAGATCTAATGAAAAACTGTTTTTT.

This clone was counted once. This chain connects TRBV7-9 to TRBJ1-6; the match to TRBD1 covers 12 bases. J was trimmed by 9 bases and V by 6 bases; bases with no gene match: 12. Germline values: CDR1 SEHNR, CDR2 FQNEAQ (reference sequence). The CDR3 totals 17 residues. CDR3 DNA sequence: TGTGCCAGCAGTAGGCCGGGGGACAGGGGGCAGATTTCACCCCTCCACTTT. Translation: CASSRPGDRGQISPLHF.

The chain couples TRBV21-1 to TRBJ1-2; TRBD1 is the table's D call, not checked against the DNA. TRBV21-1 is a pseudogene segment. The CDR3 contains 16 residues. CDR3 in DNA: TGTGCCAGCAGCAAAGTGGGCAGGCGAATTAACTATGGCTACACCTTC. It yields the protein CASSKVGRRINYGYTF.

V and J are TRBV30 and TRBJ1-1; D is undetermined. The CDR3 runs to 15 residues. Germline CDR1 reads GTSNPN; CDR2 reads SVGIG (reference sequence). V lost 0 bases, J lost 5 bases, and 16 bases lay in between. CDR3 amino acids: CAWSVLGGRFTEAFF. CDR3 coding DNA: TGTGCCTGGAGTGTACTCGGAGGGAGGTTTACTGAAGCTTTCTTT.

The CDR3 nucleotides read TGTGCCAGCAGCGCGGACACTCCTTCGAATAATTCACCCCTCCACTTT. The encoded protein is CASSADTPSNNSPLHF. The V gene is TRBV9, the J gene TRBJ1-6; TRBD1 might be the D (5 bases). The germline gives CDR1 SGDLS, CDR2 YYNGEE. V lost 3 bases, J lost 5 bases, and 15 bases lay in between. This CDR3 region has 16 residues.

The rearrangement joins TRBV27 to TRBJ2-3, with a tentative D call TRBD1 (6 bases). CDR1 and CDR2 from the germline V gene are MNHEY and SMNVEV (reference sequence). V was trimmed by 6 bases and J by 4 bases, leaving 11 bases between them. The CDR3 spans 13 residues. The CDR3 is CASRWGLADTQYF. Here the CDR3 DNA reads TGTGCCAGCAGATGGGGGCTTGCAGATACGCAGTATTTT.

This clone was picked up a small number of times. CDR3 bases: TGTGCCAGCAGTGAATTAACCGGGGACACCGGGGAGCTGTTTTTT. This encodes CASSELTGDTGELFF. The chain uses TRBV25-1 and TRBJ2-2; D might be TRBD2 (5 bases). V was pared by 1 base and J by 3 bases, with 9 bases between. The CDR3 is 15 residues long. Germline CDR1 is MGHDK and CDR2 is SYGVNS. Full variable domain (outside the CDR3, taken from reference TRBV25-1 and TRBJ2-2): EADIYQTPRYLVIGTGKKITLECSQTMGHDKMYWYQQDPGMELHLIHYSYGVNSTEKGDLSSESTVSRIRTEHFPLTLESARPSHTSQYLCASSELTGDTGELFFGEGSRLTVL.

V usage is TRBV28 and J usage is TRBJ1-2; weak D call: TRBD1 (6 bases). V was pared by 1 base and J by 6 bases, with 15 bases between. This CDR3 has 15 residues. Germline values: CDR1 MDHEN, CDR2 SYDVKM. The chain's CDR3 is CASSLFGRGLNGYTF. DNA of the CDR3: TGTGCCAGCAGTTTATTCGGCAGGGGATTGAATGGCTACACCTTC.

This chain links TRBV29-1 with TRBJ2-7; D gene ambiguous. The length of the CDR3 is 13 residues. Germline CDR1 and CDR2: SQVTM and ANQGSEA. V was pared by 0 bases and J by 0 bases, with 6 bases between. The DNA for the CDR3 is TGCAGCGTTGAAGACCGGTACTCCTACGAGCAGTACTTC. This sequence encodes CSVEDRYSYEQYF.